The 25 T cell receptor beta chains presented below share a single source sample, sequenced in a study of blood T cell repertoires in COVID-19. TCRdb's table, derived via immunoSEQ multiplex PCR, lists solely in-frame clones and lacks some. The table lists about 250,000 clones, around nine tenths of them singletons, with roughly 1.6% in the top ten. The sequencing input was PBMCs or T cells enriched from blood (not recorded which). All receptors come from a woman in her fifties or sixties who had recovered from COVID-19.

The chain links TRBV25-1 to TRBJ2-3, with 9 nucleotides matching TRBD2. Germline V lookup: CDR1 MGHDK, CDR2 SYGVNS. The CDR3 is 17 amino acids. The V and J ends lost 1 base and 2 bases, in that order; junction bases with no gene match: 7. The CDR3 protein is CASSESLVAGATDTQYF. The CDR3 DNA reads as TGTGCCAGCAGTGAATCGTTGGTAGCGGGAGCCACAGATACGCAGTATTTT.

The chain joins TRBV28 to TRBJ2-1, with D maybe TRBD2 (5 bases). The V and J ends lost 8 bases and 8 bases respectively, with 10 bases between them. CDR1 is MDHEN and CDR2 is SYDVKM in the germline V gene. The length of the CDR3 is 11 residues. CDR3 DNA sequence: TGTGCCAGCCCCACGGGATATGAGCAGTTCTTC. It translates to CASPTGYEQFF.

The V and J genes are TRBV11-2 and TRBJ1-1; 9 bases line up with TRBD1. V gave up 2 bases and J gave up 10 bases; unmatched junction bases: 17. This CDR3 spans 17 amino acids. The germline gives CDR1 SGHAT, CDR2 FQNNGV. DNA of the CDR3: TGTGCCAGCAGCTTACCCGGTCGGGACAGGGTACGTTATAGAGCTTTCTTT. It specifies CASSLPGRDRVRYRAFF. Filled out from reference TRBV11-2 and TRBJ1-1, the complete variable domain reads EAGVAQSPRYKIIEKRQSVAFWCNPISGHATLYWYQQILGQGPKLLIQFQNNGVVDDSQLPKDRFSAERLKGVDSTLKIQPAKLEDSAVYLCASSLPGRDRVRYRAFFGQGTRLTVV.

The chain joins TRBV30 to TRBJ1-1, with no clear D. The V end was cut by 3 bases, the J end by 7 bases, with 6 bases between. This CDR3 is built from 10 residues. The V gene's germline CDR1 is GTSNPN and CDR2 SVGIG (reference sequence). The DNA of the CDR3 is TGTGCCTGGAGCCGGAGTGAAGCTTTCTTT. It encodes CAWSRSEAFF.

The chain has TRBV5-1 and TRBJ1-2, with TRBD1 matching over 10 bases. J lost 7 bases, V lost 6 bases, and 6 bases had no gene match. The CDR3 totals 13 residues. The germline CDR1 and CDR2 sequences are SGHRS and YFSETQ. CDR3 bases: TGCGCCAGCACGGACAGGGGGACGGGTGGCTACACCTTC. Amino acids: CASTDRGTGGYTF.

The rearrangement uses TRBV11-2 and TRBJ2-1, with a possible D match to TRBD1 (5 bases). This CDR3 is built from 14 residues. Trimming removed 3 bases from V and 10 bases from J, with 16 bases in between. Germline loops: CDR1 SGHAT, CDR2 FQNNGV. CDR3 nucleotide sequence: TGTGCCAGCAGCTTGGGGCCTGGGTCGCAGGAGCAGTTCTTC. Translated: CASSLGPGSQEQFF.

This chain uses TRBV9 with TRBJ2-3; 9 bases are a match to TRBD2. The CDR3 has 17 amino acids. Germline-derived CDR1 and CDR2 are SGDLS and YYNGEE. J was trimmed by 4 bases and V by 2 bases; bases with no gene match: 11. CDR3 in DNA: TGTGCCAGCAGCGTCGACCCGAGCGGGAGGAACGCAGATACGCAGTATTTT. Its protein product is CASSVDPSGRNADTQYF.

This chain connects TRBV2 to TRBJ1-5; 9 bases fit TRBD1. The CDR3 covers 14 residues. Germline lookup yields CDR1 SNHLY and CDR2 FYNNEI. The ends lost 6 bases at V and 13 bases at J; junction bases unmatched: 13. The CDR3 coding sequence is TGTGCCAGCAGCGTGAGGGGACAGGGTCGGAAACAGCATTTT. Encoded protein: CASSVRGQGRKQHF.

CDR3 region: CAWSGTRETQYF. In nucleotides, the CDR3 is TGTGCCTGGAGTGGAACGCGGGAGACCCAGTACTTC. The chain couples TRBV30 to TRBJ2-5, with D hard to call. The CDR3 loop spans 12 amino acids. V lost 1 base and J lost 5, with 8 bases in between. Germline loops: CDR1 GTSNPN, CDR2 SVGIG (reference sequence).

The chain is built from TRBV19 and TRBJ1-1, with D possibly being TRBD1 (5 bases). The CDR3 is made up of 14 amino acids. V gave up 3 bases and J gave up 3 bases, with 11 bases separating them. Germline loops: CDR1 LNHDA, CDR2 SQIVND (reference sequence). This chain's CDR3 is CASSIRIRDTEAFF. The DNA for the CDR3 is TGTGCCAGTAGTATTAGGATCAGGGACACTGAAGCTTTCTTT.

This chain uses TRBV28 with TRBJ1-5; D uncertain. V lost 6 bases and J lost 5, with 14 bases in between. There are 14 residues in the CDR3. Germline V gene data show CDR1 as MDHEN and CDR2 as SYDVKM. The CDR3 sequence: CASRLPSPYQPQHF. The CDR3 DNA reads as TGTGCCAGCAGACTCCCGAGCCCGTATCAGCCCCAGCATTTT.

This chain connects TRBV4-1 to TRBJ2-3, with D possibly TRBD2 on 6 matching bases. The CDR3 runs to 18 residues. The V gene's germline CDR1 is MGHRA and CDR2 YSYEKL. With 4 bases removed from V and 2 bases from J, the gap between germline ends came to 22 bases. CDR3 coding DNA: TGCGCCAGCAGCCCACAAGCGGTGACTAGGATATTCACAGATACGCAGTATTTT. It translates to CASSPQAVTRIFTDTQYF.

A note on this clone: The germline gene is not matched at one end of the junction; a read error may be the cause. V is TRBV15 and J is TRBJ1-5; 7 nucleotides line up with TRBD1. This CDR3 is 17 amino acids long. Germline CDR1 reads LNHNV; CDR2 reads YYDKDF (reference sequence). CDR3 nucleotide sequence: TGTGCCACCAGCGGAGACCCTGCTGACAGGGAAGTATTGCCCCAGCATTTT. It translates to CATSGDPADREVLPQHF.

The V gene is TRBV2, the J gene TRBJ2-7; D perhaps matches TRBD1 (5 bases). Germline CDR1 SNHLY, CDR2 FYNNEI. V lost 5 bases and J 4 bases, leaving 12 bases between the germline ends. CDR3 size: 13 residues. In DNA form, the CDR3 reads TGTGCCAGCAGTCAGGGTATCCCTTACGAGCAGTACTTC. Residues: CASSQGIPYEQYF.

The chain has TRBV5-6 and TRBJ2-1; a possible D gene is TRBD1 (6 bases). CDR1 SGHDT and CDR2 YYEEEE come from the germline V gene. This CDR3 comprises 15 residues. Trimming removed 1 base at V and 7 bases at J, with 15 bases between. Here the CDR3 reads CASSLYGTGQNEQFF. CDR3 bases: TGTGCCAGCAGCTTGTATGGTACAGGGCAGAATGAGCAGTTCTTC.

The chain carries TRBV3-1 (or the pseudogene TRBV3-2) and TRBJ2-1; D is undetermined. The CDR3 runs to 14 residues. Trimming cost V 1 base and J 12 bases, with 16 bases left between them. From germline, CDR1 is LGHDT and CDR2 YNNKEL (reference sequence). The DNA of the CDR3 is TGTGCCAGCAGCCAAGTGTTAGGCGGCTGGTGGCAGTTCTTC. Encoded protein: CASSQVLGGWWQFF.

The DNA for the CDR3 is TGCGCCAGCAGCTCTCCCTCCTACGAGCAGTACTTC. Translation: CASSSPSYEQYF. The chain joins TRBV5-1 to TRBJ2-7; no reliable D call. Germline CDR1 SGHRS, CDR2 YFSETQ. The V gene lost 3 bases and the J gene lost 0 bases, with 4 bases spanning the gap. The CDR3 consists of 12 residues.

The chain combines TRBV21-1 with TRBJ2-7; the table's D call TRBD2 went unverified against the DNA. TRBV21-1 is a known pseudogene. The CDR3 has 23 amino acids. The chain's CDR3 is CASSKAVTGLAGVENSGSYEQYF. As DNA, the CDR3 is TGTGCCAGCAGCAAAGCCGTGACCGGACTAGCGGGAGTTGAGAACTCTGGCTCCTACGAGCAGTACTTC.

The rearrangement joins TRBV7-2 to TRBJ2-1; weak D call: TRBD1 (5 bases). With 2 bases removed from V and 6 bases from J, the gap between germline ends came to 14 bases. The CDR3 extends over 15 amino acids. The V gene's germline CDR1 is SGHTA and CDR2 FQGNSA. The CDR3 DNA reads TGTGCCAGCAGCTTACTAAGGACAATCCTCAATGAGCAGTTCTTC. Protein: CASSLLRTILNEQFF.

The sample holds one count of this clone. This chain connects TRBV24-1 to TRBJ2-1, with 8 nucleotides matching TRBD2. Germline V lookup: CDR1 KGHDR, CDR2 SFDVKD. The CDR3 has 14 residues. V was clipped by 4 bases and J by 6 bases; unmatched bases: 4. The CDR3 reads CATSDSGTSNEQFF. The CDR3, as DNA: TGTGCCACCAGTGACTCCGGGACTAGCAATGAGCAGTTCTTC.

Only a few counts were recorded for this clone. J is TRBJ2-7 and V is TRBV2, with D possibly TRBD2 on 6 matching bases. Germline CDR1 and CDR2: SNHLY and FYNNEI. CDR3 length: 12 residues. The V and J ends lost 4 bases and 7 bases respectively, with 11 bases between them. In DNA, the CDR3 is TGTGCCAGCAGTGGGCTAGCGCGGGAGCAGTACTTC. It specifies CASSGLAREQYF.

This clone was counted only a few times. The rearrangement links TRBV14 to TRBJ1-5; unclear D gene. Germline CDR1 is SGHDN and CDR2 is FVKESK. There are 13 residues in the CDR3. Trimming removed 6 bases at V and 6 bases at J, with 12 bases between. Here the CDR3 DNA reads TGTGCCAGCAGTCCGGGGTCGGGTCAGCCCCAGCATTTT. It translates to CASSPGSGQPQHF.

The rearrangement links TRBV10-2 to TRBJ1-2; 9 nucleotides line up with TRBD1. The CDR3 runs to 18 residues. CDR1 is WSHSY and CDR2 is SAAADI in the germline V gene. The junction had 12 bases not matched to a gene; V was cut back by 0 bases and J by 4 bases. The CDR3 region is CASSESSTGGVISYGYTF. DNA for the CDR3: TGCGCCAGCAGTGAGTCGTCTACAGGGGGCGTTATCAGCTATGGCTACACCTTC.

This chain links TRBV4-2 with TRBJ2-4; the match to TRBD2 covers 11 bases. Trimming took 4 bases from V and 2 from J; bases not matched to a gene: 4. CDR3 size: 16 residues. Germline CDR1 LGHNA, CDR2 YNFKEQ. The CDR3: CASSPGTSGTKNIQYF. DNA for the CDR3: TGTGCCAGCAGCCCGGGGACTAGCGGTACCAAAAACATTCAGTACTTC.

The DNA of the CDR3 is TGTGCCAGCAGCCAAGATGGGAGCAACTCCTACAATGAGCAGTTCTTC. It encodes CASSQDGSNSYNEQFF. The chain links TRBV4-2 to TRBJ2-1, with D possibly matching TRBD2 (5 bases). The CDR3 consists of 16 residues. The V gene lost 0 bases and the J gene lost 0 bases, with 9 bases spanning the gap. Per the germline V gene, CDR1 is LGHNA and CDR2 is YNFKEQ.